The count of the clone carrying this T cell receptor beta chain is one. Under the authors' procedure: Reference gene primers were amplified, and this amplification served to estimate nucleated cell counts. Measured with immunoSEQ multiplex PCR; TCRdb has only the in-frame clones, and not every one. That table furnishes V, J and clone size, whereas the DNA furnished D and trimming. The sample consists of a few hundred thousand clones, less than 95% of them appearing once. The data derive from a study of blood T cell repertoires in COVID-19. Symptom resolution, clearance, or two negative PCRs marked donors in Cohort 3 as recovered. CDR3 length equals 12 residues. Germline V lookup: CDR1 MDHEN, CDR2 SYDVKM. The V end lost 8 bases, the J end lost 2 bases, and 7 bases lay between the germline ends.

The sequence was obtained from a man in his late teens or twenties who had recovered from COVID-19. The sequencing sample was made of PBMCs or T cells enriched from blood (not recorded which). The chain employs TRBV28 and TRBJ1-5; D call uncertain. CDR3 region: CASGGGNQPQHF. The CDR3 DNA reads as TGTGCCAGCGGCGGGGGCAATCAGCCCCAGCATTTT.